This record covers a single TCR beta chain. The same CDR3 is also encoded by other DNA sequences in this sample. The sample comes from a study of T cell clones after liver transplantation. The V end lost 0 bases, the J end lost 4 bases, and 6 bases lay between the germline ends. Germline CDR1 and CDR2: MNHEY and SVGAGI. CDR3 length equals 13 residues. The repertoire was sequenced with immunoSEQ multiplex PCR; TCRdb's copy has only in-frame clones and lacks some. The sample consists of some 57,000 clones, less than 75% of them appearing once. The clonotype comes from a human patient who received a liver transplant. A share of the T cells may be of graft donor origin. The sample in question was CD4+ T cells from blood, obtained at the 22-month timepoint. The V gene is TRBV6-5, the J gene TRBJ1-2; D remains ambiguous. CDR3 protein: CASSYSNSYGYTF. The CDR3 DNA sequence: TGTGCCAGCAGTTACTCGAATAGCTATGGCTACACCTTC.